The rows below give T cell receptor beta chains drawn from one sample of a study of metastatic and nonmetastatic thyroid tumors. From the PCR reads, TCRdb re-called clones with MiXCR. The sample shows about 38,000 clones, around 47% of them seen only once. Sequencing was performed on tumor tissue. Every receptor here comes from a male donor with papillary thyroid cancer or a benign thyroid nodule (not recorded which). Some clones in this sample may be carry-over from other donors' samples. The CDR3 runs from the conserved cysteine through the conserved F or W. The D gene is left open where the match is weak. Only some rows state a clone size, as once, few, many or a class for expanded clones.

D	V	J	size	DNA	CDR3
-	TRBV28	TRBJ1-1	few	TGTGCCAGCAAAAGCAGGGAATGGGTTTCTGAAGCTTTCTTT	CASKSREWVSEAFF
-	TRBV19	TRBJ1-3	-	TGTGCCAGTAGTACTACAGGGATCTCTGGAAACACCATATATTTT	CASSTTGISGNTIYF
-	TRBV11-2	TRBJ2-3	-	TGTGCCAGCAGCCCCCAGGCAGGGCGAACATATACGCAGTATTTT	CASSPQAGRTYTQYF
TRBD1	TRBV25-1	TRBJ2-2	many	TGTGCCAGCAGTGTCCGGGACAGGGAGACCGGGGAGCTGTTTTTT	CASSVRDRETGELFF
TRBD1	TRBV30	TRBJ1-6	-	TGTGCCTGGAACGACAGGGCGAGGGCCTATAATTCACCCCTCCACTTT	CAWNDRARAYNSPLHF
-	TRBV6-6	TRBJ2-2	-	TGTGCCAGCAGTTACAGTCAGGCAAACACCGGGGAGCTGTTTTTT	CASSYSQANTGELFF
TRBD1	TRBV29-1	TRBJ2-3	few	TGCAGCGTTTCCGGACAGGGGGAAGATACGCAGTATTTT	CSVSGQGEDTQYF
-	TRBV11-3	TRBJ2-7	-	TGTGCCAGCAGCTTAGATCGCGGAGGGGGCGGCTACGAGCAGTACTTC	CASSLDRGGGGYEQYF
-	TRBV7-3	TRBJ2-6	-	TGTGCCAGCAGCTTAACTGCGGGTCCTGGGGCCAACGTCCTGACTTTC	CASSLTAGPGANVLTF
-	TRBV30	TRBJ1-2	-	TGTGCCTGGAGCGTGGGGTATAGCTACACCTTC	CAWSVGYSYTF
TRBD2	TRBV20-1	TRBJ2-7	-	TGCAGTGCTAGACTAGCGGGAGGGCCCTACGAGCAGTACTTC	CSARLAGGPYEQYF
TRBD2	TRBV5-1	TRBJ2-2	-	TGCGCCAGCAGCGCCAATACCGGGACTAGCGGTCGCACCGGGGAGCTGTTTTTT	CASSANTGTSGRTGELFF
-	TRBV20-1	TRBJ2-1	-	TGCAGTGCTAGAGATTGGTTCAATGAGCAGTTCTTC	CSARDWFNEQFF